The clone carrying this T cell receptor beta chain came up many times. CDR3 length: 15 amino acids. Germline-derived CDR1 and CDR2 are SGHRS and YFSETQ. The V gene lost 3 bases and the J gene lost 3 bases, with 16 bases spanning the gap. MiXCR, run by TCRdb on the 5' RACE reads, gives a single entry per CDR3 protein. The sample has about 55,000 distinct CDR3 sequences, roughly 4% seen once; the top ten hold approximately 1.6%. The data were obtained in a study of neurological immune-mediated disorders. Sequenced material: PBMCs. The receptor's source is a man aged 25-40 years with multiple sclerosis. The chain carries TRBV5-1 and TRBJ2-7; a weak D match, TRBD1 (5 bases). The CDR3 region has the DNA TGCGCCAGCAGCTCGAGAGACAGACCGAACTACGAGCAGTACTTC. It yields the protein CASSSRDRPNYEQYF.